This TCR beta chain was sequenced during a study of siplizumab effects on memory and regulatory T cells. Profiled with immunoSEQ multiplex PCR; TCRdb holds only in-frame clones, not every one. Of about 64,000 clones listed, nearly 98% are singletons. A note on this clone: Its antigen is not identified.

Study-level results: Naive T cells seemed more diverse than memory cells and seemed major alloresponse contributors.

The material sequenced was naive CD8+ T cells sorted from blood. This receptor was identified in a human donor in good health.

The CDR3 DNA reads as TGTGCCAGCAGCTACGACAGGGGGGAAACCTATGGCTACACCTTC. It encodes CASSYDRGETYGYTF. This rearrangement joins TRBV5-4 to TRBJ1-2; 9 bases agree with TRBD1. Looked up from germline, CDR1 is SGHNT and CDR2 is YYREEE (reference sequence). Trimming at V came to 3 bases and at J to 4 bases, leaving 7 bases not matched to a gene. This CDR3 comprises 15 residues.